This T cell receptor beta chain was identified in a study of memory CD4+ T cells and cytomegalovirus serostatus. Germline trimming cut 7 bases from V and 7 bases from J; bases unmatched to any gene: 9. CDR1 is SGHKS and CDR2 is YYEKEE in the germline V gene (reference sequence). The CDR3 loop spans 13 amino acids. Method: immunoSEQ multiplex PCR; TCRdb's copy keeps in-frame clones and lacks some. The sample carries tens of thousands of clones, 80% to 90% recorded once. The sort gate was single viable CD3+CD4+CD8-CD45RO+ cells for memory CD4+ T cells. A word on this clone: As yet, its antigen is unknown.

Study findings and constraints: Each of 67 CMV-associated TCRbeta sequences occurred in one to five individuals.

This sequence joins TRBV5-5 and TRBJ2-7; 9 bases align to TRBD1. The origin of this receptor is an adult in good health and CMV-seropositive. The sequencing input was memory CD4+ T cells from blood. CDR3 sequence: CASLLSGTGEQYF. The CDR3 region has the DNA TGTGCCAGCCTCCTAAGTGGGACAGGGGAGCAGTACTTC.